This T cell receptor beta chain was sequenced for a study of early T cells in non-severe SARS-CoV-2 infection. Across the whole study: Bulk RNA taken from unsorted whole blood was sequenced, leaving chains unpaired.

Trimming cost V 8 bases and J 3 bases, with 7 bases left between them. The CDR3 covers 10 residues. From germline, CDR1 is SQVTM and CDR2 ANQGSEA. Unique molecular identifiers were added to individual cDNA molecules. TCRdb used MiXCR to reprocess the 5' RACE reads, holding one entry per CDR3 protein. This sample carries approximately 80,000 distinct CDR3 sequences, about 11% of them seen once, and the ten largest clones take 12%. V is TRBV29-1 and J is TRBJ1-1; D is undetermined. The sequence came from an adult who was a healthcare worker with PCR-confirmed SARS-CoV-2 infection or an uninfected control (not recorded which). Sequencing used whole blood, obtained at baseline. The CDR3 DNA reads as TGCAGCTCGTGGGACACTGAAGCTTTCTTT. It translates to CSSWDTEAFF.